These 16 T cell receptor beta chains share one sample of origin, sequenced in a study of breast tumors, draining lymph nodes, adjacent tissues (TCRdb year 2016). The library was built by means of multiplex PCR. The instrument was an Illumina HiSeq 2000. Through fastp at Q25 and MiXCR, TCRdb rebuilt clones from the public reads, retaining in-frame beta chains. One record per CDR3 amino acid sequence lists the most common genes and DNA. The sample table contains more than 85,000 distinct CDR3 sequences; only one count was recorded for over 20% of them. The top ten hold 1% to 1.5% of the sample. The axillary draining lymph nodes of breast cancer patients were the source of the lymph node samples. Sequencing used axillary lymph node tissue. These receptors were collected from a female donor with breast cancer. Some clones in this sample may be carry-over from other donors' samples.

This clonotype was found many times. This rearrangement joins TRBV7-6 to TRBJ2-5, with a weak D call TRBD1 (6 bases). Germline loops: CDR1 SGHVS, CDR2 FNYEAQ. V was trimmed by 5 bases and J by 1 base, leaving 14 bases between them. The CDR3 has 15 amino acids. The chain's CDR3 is CASSPRTETQETQYF. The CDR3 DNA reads TGTGCCAGCAGCCCCCGGACAGAAACCCAAGAGACCCAGTACTTC.

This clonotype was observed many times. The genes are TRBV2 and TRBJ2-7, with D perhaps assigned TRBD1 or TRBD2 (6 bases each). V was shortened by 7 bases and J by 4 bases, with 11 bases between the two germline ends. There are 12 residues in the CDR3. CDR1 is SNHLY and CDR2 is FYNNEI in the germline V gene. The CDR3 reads CASTGASYEQYF. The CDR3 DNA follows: TGTGCCAGCACGGGGGCCTCGTACGAGCAGTACTTC.

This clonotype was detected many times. The CDR3 DNA reads as TGCAGTGCTAACCAACAGGGATCGTTGGAAAACATTCAGTACTTC. Encoded protein: CSANQQGSLENIQYF. The V call is TRBV20-1, the J call TRBJ2-4, with D perhaps TRBD1 (6 bases). Germline CDR1 is DFQATT and CDR2 is SNEGSKA (reference sequence). CDR3 length: 15 residues. V lost 4 bases and J lost 5, with 18 bases in between.

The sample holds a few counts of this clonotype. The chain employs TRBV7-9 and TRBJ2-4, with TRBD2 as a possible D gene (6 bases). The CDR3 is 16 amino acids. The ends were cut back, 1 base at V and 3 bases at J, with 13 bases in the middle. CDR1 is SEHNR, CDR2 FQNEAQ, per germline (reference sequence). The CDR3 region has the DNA TGTGCCAGCAGCTTAGGTGGTCCTAGCGTCAAAAACATTCAGTACTTC. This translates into CASSLGGPSVKNIQYF.

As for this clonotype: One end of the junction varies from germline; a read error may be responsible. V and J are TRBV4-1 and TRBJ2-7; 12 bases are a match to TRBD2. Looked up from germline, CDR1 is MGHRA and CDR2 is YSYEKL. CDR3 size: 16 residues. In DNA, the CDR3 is TGCGCCAGCAGCCCTGGACTAGCGGGACGGAGTTACGGGCAGTACTTC. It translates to CASSPGLAGRSYGQYF.

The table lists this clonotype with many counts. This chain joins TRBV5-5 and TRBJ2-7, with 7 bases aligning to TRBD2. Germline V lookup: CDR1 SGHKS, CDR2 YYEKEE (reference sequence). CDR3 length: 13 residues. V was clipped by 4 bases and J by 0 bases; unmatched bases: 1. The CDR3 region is CASSRGGSYEQYF. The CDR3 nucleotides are TGTGCCAGCAGCCGCGGGGGCTCCTACGAGCAGTACTTC.

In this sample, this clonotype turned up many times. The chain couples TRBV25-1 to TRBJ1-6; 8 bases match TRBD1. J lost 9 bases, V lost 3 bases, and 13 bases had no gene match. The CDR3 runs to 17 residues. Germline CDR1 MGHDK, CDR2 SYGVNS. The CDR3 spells CASSERRTGRFGSPLHF. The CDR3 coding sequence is TGTGCCAGCAGTGAGCGGAGGACAGGGAGGTTCGGTTCACCCCTCCACTTT.

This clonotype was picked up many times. The CDR3 protein is CAPLGRGLATNEKLFF. The CDR3, as DNA: TGTGCCCCTTTGGGGAGGGGCCTTGCAACTAATGAAAAACTGTTTTTT. The chain carries TRBV6-4 and TRBJ1-4, with D possibly matching TRBD1 (5 bases). Germline loops: CDR1 MRHNA, CDR2 SNTAGT. V lost 11 bases and J lost 0, with 19 bases in between. This CDR3 is 16 amino acids long.

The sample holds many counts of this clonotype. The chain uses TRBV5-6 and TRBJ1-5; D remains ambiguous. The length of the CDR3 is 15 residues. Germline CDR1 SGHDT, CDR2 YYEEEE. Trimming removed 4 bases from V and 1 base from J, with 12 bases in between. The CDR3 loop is CASSTSRRSNQPQHF. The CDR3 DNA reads TGTGCCAGCAGCACGAGCCGGAGAAGCAATCAGCCCCAGCATTTT.

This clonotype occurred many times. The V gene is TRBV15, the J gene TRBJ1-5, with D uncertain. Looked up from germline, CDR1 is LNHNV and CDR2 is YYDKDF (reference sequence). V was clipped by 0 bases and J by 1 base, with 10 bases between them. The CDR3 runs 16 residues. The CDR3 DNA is TGTGCCACCAGCAGAGATCTCACATCCAGCAATCAGCCCCAGCATTTT. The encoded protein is CATSRDLTSSNQPQHF.

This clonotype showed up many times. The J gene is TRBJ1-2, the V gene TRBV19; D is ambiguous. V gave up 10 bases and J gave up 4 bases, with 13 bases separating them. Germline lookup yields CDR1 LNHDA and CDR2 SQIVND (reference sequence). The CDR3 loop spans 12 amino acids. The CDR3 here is CATKQLLYGYTF. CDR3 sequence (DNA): TGTGCCACAAAACAGCTTCTCTATGGCTACACCTTC.

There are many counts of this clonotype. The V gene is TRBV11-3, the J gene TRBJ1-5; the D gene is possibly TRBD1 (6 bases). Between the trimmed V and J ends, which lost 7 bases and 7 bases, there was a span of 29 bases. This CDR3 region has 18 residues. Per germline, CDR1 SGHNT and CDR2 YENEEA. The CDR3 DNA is TGTGCCAGCACTCATTCAACCCGAGGGGGGGCGTTAAGACAGCCCCAGCATTTT. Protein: CASTHSTRGGALRQPQHF.

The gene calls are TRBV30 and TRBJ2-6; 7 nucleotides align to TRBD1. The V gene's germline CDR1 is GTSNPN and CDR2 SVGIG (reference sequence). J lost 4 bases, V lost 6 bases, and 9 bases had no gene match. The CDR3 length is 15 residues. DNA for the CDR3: TGTGCCTGTACAAGAGGGGGCGCGGGGGCCAACGTCCTGACTTTC. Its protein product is CACTRGGAGANVLTF.

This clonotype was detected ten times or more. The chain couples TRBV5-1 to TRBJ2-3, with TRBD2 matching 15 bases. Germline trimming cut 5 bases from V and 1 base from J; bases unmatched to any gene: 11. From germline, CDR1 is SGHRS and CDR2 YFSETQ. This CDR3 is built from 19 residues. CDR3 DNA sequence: TGCGCCAGCAGTCTTACAAGGACTAGCGGGAGGGCCGGCACAGATACGCAGTATTTT. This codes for CASSLTRTSGRAGTDTQYF.

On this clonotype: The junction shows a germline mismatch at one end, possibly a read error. The CDR3 DNA follows: TGCGCCATCAGTGAGTCGGCAGGCCTGGGAAACACCATGTATTTT. Encoded protein: CAISESAGLGNTMYF. This chain joins TRBV10-3 and TRBJ1-3; D ambiguous. This CDR3 region has 15 residues. Germline V gene lookup returns CDR1 ENHRY and CDR2 SYGVKD.

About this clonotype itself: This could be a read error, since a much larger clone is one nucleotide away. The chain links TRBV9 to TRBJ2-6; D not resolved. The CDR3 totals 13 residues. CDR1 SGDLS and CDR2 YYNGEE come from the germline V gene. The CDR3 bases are TGTGCCTGCAGCAAACCTGGGGCCAACGTCCTGACTTTC. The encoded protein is CACSKPGANVLTF. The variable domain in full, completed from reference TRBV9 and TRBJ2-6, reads DSGVTQTPKHLITATGQRVTLRCSPRSGDLSVYWYQQSLDQGLQFLIQYYNGEERAKGNILERFSAQQFPDLHSELNLSSLELGDSALYFCACSKPGANVLTFGAGSRLTVL.